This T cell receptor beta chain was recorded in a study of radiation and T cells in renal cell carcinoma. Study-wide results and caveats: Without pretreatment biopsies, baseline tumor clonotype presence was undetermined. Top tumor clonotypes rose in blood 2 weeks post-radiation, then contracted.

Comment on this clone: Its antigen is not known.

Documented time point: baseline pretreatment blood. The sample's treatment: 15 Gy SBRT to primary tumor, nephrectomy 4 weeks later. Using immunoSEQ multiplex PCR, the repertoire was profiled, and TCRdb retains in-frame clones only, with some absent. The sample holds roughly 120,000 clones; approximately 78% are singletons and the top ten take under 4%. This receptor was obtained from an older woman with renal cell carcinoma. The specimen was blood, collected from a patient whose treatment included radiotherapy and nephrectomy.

CDR3 sequence reads: CASSADHTEAFF. The CDR3 nucleotides are TGTGCCAGCAGTGCGGACCACACTGAAGCTTTCTTT. The chain joins TRBV25-1 to TRBJ1-1; D remains ambiguous. Trimming left V 4 bases short and J 3 bases short, with 6 bases between. The CDR3 spans 12 residues. The germline V gene has CDR1 MGHDK and CDR2 SYGVNS.